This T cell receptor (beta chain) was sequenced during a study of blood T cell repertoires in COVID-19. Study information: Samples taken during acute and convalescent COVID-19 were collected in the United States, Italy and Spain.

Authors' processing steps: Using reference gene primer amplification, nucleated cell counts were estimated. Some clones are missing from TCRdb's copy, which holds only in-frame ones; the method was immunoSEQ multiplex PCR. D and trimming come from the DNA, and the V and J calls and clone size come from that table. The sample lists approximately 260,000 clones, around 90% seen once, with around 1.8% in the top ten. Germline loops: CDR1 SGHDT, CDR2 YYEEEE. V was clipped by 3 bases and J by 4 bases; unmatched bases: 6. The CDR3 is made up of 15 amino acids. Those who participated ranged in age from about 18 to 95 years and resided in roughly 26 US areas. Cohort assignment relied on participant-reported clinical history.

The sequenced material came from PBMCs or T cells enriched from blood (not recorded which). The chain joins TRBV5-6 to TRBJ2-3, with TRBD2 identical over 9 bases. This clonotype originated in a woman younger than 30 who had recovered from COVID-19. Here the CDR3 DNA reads TGTGCCAGCAGCTCCTCTAGCGGGGAACCAGATACGCAGTATTTT. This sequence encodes CASSSSSGEPDTQYF.